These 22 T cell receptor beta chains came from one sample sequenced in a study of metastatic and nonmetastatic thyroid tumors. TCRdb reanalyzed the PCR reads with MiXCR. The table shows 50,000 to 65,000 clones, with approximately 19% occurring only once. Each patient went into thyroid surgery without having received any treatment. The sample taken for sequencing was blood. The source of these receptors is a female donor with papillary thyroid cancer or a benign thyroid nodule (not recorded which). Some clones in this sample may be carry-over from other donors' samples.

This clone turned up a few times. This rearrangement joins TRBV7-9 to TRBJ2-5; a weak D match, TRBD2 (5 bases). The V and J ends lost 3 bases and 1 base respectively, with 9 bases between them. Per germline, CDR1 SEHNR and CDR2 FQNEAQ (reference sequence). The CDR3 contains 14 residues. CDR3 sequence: CASSFEGSQETQYF. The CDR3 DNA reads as TGTGCCAGCAGCTTCGAGGGATCCCAAGAGACCCAGTACTTC.

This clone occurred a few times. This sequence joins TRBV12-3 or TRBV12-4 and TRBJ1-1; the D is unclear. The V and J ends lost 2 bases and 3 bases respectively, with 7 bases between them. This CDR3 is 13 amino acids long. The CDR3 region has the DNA TGTGCCAGCAGTTTACAAAGGGACACTGAAGCTTTCTTT. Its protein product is CASSLQRDTEAFF.

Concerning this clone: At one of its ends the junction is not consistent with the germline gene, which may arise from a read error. The chain's CDR3 is CASSQGNYGYTF. DNA for the CDR3: TGTGCCAGTTCACAGGGTAACTATGGCTACACCTTC. The chain combines TRBV18 with TRBJ1-2; tentatively, D is TRBD1 (6 bases). Germline lookup yields CDR1 KGHSH and CDR2 LQKENI. There are 12 residues in the CDR3. Complete variable domain (other parts from reference TRBV18 and TRBJ1-2): NAGVMQNPRHLVRRRGQEARLRCSPMKGHSHVYWYRQLPEEGLKFMVYLQKENIIDESGMPKERFSAEFPKEGPSILRIQQVVRGDSAAYFCASSQGNYGYTFGSGTRLTVV.

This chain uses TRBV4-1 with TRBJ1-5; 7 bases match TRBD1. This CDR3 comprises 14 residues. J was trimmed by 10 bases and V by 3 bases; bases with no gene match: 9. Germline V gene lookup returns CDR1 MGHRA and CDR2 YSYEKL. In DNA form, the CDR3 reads TGCGCCAGCAGCCACGAGGGGGCCGCGCCCCCCCAGCATTTT. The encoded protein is CASSHEGAAPPQHF.

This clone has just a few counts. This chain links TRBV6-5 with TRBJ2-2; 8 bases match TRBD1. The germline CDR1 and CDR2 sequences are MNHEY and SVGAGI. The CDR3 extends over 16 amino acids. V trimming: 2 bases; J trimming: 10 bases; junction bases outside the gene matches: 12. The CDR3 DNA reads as TGTGCCAGCAGTTACCGGACAGGGTCGAACACCTTGGAGCTGTTTTTT. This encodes CASSYRTGSNTLELFF.

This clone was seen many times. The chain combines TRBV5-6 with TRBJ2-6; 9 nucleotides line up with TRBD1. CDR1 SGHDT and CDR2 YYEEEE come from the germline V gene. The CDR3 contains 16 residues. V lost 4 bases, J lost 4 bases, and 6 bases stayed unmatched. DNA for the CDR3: TGTGCCAGCAGCGAACAGGGGGCGCCCGGGGCCAACGTCCTGACTTTC. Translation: CASSEQGAPGANVLTF.

The CDR3 sequence: CSASERSIGSWGTQYF. The CDR3 bases are TGCAGTGCTAGTGAAAGGTCTATCGGGAGCTGGGGTACGCAGTATTTT. This chain uses TRBV20-1 with TRBJ2-3; tentatively, D is TRBD2 (6 bases). Germline values: CDR1 DFQATT, CDR2 SNEGSKA (reference sequence). CDR3 size: 16 residues. Trimming took off 3 bases at V and 8 bases at J, with 24 bases between the two ends.

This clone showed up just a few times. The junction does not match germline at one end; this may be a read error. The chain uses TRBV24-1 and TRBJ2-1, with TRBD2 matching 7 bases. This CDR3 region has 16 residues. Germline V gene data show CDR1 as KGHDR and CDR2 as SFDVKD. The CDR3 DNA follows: TGTGTCACCAGTGATCCTAGCGGTATCTCCTACAATGAGCAGTTCTTC. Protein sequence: CVTSDPSGISYNEQFF.

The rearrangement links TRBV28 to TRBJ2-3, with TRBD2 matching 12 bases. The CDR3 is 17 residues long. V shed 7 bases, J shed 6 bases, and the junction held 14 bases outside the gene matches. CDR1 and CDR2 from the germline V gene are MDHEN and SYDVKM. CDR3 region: CASISPFPSGRGDTQYF. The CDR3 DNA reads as TGTGCCAGCATCTCTCCGTTCCCTAGCGGGAGGGGTGATACGCAGTATTTT.

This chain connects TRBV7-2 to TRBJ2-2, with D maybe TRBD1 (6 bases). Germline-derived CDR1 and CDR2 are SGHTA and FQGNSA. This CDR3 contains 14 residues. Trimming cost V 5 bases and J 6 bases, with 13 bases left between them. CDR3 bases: TGTGCCAGCAGCCTCGGAACAGGGTCCGGGGAGCTGTTTTTT. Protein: CASSLGTGSGELFF.

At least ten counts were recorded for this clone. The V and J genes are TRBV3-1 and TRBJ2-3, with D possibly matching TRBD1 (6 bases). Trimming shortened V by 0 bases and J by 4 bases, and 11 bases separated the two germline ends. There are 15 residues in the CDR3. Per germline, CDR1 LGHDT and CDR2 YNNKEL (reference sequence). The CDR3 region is CASSQDNRAADTQYF. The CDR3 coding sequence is TGTGCCAGCAGCCAAGATAACAGGGCGGCAGATACGCAGTATTTT.

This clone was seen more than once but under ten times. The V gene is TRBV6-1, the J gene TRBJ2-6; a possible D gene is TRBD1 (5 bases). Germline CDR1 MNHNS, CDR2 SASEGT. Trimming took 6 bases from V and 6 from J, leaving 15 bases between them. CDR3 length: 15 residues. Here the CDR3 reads CASSLGVDVANVLTF. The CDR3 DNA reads TGTGCCAGCAGCCTAGGGGTCGATGTGGCCAACGTCCTGACTTTC.

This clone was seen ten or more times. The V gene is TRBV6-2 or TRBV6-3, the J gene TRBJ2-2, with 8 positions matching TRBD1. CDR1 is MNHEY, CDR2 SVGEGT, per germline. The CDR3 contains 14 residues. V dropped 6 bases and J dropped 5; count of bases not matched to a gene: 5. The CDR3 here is CASSSDRETGELFF. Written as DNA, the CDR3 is TGTGCCAGCAGCTCGGACAGGGAGACCGGGGAGCTGTTTTTT.

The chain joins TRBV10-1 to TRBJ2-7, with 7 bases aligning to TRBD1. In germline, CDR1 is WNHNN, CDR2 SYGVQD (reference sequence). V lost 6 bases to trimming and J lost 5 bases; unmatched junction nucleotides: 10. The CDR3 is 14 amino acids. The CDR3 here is CASRRDSLNHEQYF. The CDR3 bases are TGCGCCAGCAGAAGGGACAGTTTAAACCACGAGCAGTACTTC.

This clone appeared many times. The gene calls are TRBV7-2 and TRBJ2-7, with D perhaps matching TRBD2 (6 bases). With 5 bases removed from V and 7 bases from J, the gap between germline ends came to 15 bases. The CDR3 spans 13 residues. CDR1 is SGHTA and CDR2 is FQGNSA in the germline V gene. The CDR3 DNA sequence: TGTGCCAGCAGCCAATCGGACTATTGGGAGCAGTACTTC. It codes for CASSQSDYWEQYF.

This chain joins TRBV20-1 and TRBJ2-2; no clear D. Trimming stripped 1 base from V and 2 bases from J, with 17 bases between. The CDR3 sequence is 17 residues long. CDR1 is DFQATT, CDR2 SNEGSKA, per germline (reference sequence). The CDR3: CSARGFGAESNTGELFF. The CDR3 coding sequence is TGCAGTGCTAGAGGGTTCGGCGCAGAAAGTAACACCGGGGAGCTGTTTTTT.

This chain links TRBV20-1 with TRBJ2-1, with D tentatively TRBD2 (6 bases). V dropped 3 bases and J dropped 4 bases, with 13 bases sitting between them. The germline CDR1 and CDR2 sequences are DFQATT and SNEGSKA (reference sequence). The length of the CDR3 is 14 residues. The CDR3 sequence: CSASSSGPYNEQFF. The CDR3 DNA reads TGCAGTGCTAGCTCAAGCGGGCCTTACAATGAGCAGTTCTTC.

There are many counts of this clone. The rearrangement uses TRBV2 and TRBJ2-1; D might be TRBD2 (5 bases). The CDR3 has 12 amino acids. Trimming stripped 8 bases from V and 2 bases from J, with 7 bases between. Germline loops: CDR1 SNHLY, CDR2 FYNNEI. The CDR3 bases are TGTGCCAGCGGGAGAACCTACAATGAGCAGTTCTTC. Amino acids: CASGRTYNEQFF.

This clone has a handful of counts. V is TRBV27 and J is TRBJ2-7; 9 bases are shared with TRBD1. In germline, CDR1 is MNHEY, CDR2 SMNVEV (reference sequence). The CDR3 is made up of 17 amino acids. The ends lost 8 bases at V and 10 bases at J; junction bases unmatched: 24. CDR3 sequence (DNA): TGTGCCAGCGCCTGGGGACAGGGTCAGAGGGGGCACTACCATCAGTACTTC. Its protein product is CASAWGQGQRGHYHQYF.

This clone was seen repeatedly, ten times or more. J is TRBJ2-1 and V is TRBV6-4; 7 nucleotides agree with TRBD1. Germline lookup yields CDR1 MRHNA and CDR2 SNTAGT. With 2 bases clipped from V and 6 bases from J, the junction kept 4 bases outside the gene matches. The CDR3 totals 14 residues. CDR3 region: CASSDVRTGNEQFF. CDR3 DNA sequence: TGTGCCAGCAGTGACGTAAGGACAGGCAATGAGCAGTTCTTC.

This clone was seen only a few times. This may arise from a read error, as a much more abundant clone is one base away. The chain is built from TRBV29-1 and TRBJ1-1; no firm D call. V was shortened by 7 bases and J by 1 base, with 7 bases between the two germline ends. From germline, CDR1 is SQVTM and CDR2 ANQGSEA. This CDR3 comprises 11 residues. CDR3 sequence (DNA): TGCAGCGGTAGCGCGAACACTGAAGCTTTCTTT. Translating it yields CSGSANTEAFF.

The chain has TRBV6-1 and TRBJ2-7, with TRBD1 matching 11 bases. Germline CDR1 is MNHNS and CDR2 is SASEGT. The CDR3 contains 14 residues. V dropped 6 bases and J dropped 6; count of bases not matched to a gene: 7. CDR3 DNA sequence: TGTGCCAGCAGGGGAGGGACAGGGGGAGGCGAGCAGTACTTC. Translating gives CASRGGTGGGEQYF.